This TCR beta chain comes out of a study of human T cells and chemical hapten exposure. In the study overall: Enrolled patients were predominantly female and had alopecia areata, totalis or universalis.

There are many counts of this clonotype. Unique molecular identifiers were attached to individual cDNA molecules during library preparation. MiXCR, applied by TCRdb to the RACE reads, yields one record per CDR3 protein. The sample includes over 300,000 distinct CDR3 sequences, roughly 5% seen only once; the top ten take just over 2.5%. Time point given: pre-sensitization, week 0. The treatment was: therapeutic diphenylcyclopropenone sensitization with weekly scalp DPC. Trimming stripped 4 bases from V and 3 bases from J, with 18 bases between. Per the germline V gene, CDR1 is SQVTM and CDR2 is ANQGSEA. The CDR3 has 16 residues.

This sequence joins TRBV29-1 and TRBJ2-2; D is perhaps TRBD2 (6 bases). This TCR came from a woman in her forties or fifties with alopecia areata. Some clones in this sample may be carry-over from other donors' samples. The sample consisted of whole blood, taken in connection with sensitization to the hapten diphenylcyclopropenone (DPC). The CDR3 protein is CSVVLWGLHHTGELFF. The CDR3 DNA follows: TGCAGCGTTGTCCTATGGGGACTCCACCACACCGGGGAGCTGTTTTTT.